The 22 T cell receptor beta chains given below trace back to one sample, sequenced in a study of blood T cell repertoires in COVID-19. Assay used: immunoSEQ multiplex PCR; TCRdb lists only in-frame clones, some missing. The sample holds about 260,000 clones, 75% to 90% seen once. Source material: peripheral blood. The receptors were sampled from a man aged 30 to 39 with active or convalescent COVID-19.

The chain carries TRBV12-3 or TRBV12-4 and TRBJ2-3, with no clear D. V was shortened by 3 bases and J by 5 bases, with 6 bases between the two germline ends. The CDR3 totals 12 residues. Written as DNA, the CDR3 is TGTGCCAGCAGTTTTTCAGTAGATACGCAGTATTTT. Translated: CASSFSVDTQYF.

The J gene is TRBJ2-7, the V gene TRBV7-2; a weak D match, TRBD1 (6 bases). V lost 3 bases and J 2 bases, leaving 14 bases between the germline ends. Germline V gene lookup returns CDR1 SGHTA and CDR2 FQGNSA. The CDR3 covers 15 residues. Here the CDR3 reads CASSFGNRVPYEQYF. As DNA, the CDR3 is TGTGCCAGCAGCTTTGGAAACAGGGTACCCTACGAGCAGTACTTC.

This clone occurred once. This sequence joins TRBV5-1 and TRBJ1-3, with 8 positions matching TRBD1. Germline V gives CDR1 SGHRS, CDR2 YFSETQ. The J segment lost 0 bases and the V segment lost 0 bases, leaving 5 bases of the junction unmatched. The CDR3 runs to 17 residues. The CDR3 spells CASSLGYGQGSGNTIYF. The CDR3 DNA sequence: TGCGCCAGCAGCTTGGGGTATGGACAGGGCTCTGGAAACACCATATATTTT. Variable domain in full (rest from reference TRBV5-1 and TRBJ1-3): KAGVTQTPRYLIKTRGQQVTLSCSPISGHRSVSWYQQTPGQGLQFLFEYFSETQRNKGNFPGRFSGRQFSNSRSEMNVSTLELGDSALYLCASSLGYGQGSGNTIYFGEGSWLTVV.

V gene TRBV20-1 combines with J gene TRBJ1-2; D possibly corresponds to TRBD1 (5 bases). The CDR3 length is 14 residues. Germline loops: CDR1 DFQATT, CDR2 SNEGSKA (reference sequence). V lost 3 bases and J lost 2, with 13 bases in between. The CDR3 loop reads CSASRPGRNYGYTF. Written as DNA, the CDR3 is TGCAGTGCTAGTAGGCCAGGGAGGAACTATGGCTACACCTTC.

The chain is built from TRBV12-3 or TRBV12-4 and TRBJ2-1; TRBD1 matches at 8 bases. This CDR3 region has 13 residues. The junction had 4 bases not matched to a gene; V was cut back by 8 bases and J by 4 bases. The CDR3 DNA follows: TGTGCCAGCCGGGGACAGGATTACAATGAGCAGTTCTTC. Translation: CASRGQDYNEQFF.

The J gene is TRBJ1-4, the V gene TRBV13; D ambiguous. The germline V gene encodes CDR1 PRHDT and CDR2 FYEKMQ (reference sequence). The CDR3 spans 16 residues. The V and J ends lost 0 bases and 8 bases respectively, with 16 bases between them. The CDR3 here is CASSLGGSGLVEKLFF. CDR3 sequence (DNA): TGTGCCAGCAGCTTAGGCGGTTCGGGGTTGGTCGAAAAACTGTTTTTT.

This clone has a handful of counts. The chain couples TRBV29-1 to TRBJ2-3; TRBD1 is a possible D gene (5 bases). The CDR3 contains 11 residues. CDR1 is SQVTM, CDR2 ANQGSEA, per germline. V was shortened by 2 bases and J by 6 bases, with 6 bases between the two germline ends. CDR3 sequence reads: CSVEPGDTQYF. The CDR3 nucleotides are TGCAGCGTTGAACCAGGGGATACGCAGTATTTT.

This clone occurred a few times. Other DNA sequences in this specimen translate into the identical CDR3. This chain connects TRBV19 to TRBJ1-5; D unclear. The V end was cut by 1 base, the J end by 3 bases, with 7 bases between. Germline CDR1 reads LNHDA; CDR2 reads SQIVND (reference sequence). The CDR3 extends over 14 amino acids. The CDR3 nucleotides read TGTGCCAGTAGTATAGGAGGGTACAATCAGCCCCAGCATTTT. As protein: CASSIGGYNQPQHF.

J is TRBJ1-4 and V is TRBV6-5; possible D gene TRBD1, 5 bases. The length of the CDR3 is 15 residues. Trimming took off 6 bases at V and 8 bases at J, with 19 bases between the two ends. Germline V CDR1 and CDR2: MNHEY, SVGAGI. The CDR3: CASSPGPGVGEKLFF. The DNA for the CDR3 is TGTGCCAGCAGCCCAGGGCCGGGGGTCGGGGAAAAACTGTTTTTT.

This chain links TRBV2 with TRBJ2-2, with D unresolved. The CDR3 loop spans 14 amino acids. Germline lookup yields CDR1 SNHLY and CDR2 FYNNEI. Between the trimmed V and J ends, which lost 4 bases and 2 bases, there was a span of 8 bases. The CDR3 coding sequence is TGTGCCAGCAGTGGGGCTGGAAACACCGGGGAGCTGTTTTTT. It is translated as CASSGAGNTGELFF.

This chain's CDR3 is CAIMRRGFGNATRLNQPQHF. For the CDR3, the DNA is TGTGCCATCATGAGAAGGGGGTTCGGAAACGCCACTAGACTCAATCAGCCCCAGCATTTT. This rearrangement joins TRBV27 to TRBJ1-5; D is possibly TRBD1 (6 bases). The germline gives CDR1 MNHEY, CDR2 SMNVEV (reference sequence). The CDR3 consists of 20 residues. The V end lost 10 bases, the J end lost 3 bases, and 34 bases lay between the germline ends.

This sequence joins TRBV30 and TRBJ1-3; 7 bases fit TRBD1. Trimming cost V 0 bases and J 3 bases; bases outside gene matches: 5. The length of the CDR3 is 15 residues. Germline CDR1 and CDR2: GTSNPN and SVGIG (reference sequence). This CDR3 reads CAWSVRPGGGNTIYF. CDR3 coding DNA: TGTGCCTGGAGTGTACGGCCAGGGGGTGGAAACACCATATATTTT.

The chain recombines TRBV29-1 with TRBJ2-1, with 10 bases fitting TRBD2. The CDR3 extends over 12 amino acids. J gave up 12 bases and V 4 bases, and 6 bases lay outside the gene matches. From germline, CDR1 is SQVTM and CDR2 ANQGSEA. Here the CDR3 DNA reads TGCAGCGTTGGGGTAGCGGGGGGTGTGCAGTTCTTC. Protein: CSVGVAGGVQFF.

The gene calls are TRBV5-1 and TRBJ2-3; 8 bases line up with TRBD2. J was trimmed by 1 base and V by 3 bases; bases with no gene match: 10. Germline CDR1 is SGHRS and CDR2 is YFSETQ. This CDR3 has 17 residues. The CDR3 DNA reads TGCGCCAGCAGCTCCCGGGGGGGGGTAGCGGGCACAGATACGCAGTATTTT. This codes for CASSSRGGVAGTDTQYF.

The chain recombines TRBV19 with TRBJ1-5; 7 nucleotides line up with TRBD1. Per the germline V gene, CDR1 is LNHDA and CDR2 is SQIVND (reference sequence). This CDR3 region has 14 residues. Trimming cost V 3 bases and J 5 bases; bases outside gene matches: 4. In nucleotides, the CDR3 is TGTGCCAGTAGTATTGACAGGGCTGATCAGCCCCAGCATTTT. This codes for CASSIDRADQPQHF.

The gene calls are TRBV4-3 and TRBJ2-6; D not resolved. Trimming took 0 bases from V and 0 from J, leaving 6 bases between them. This CDR3 is built from 16 residues. Germline V gives CDR1 LGHNA, CDR2 YSLEER. The CDR3 coding sequence is TGCGCCAGCAGCCAAGACGCCGGCTCTGGGGCCAACGTCCTGACTTTC. Protein sequence: CASSQDAGSGANVLTF.

The rearrangement links TRBV7-3 to TRBJ2-5; weak D call: TRBD1 (6 bases). V lost 5 bases to trimming and J lost 1 base, with 14 bases between them. Germline CDR1 and CDR2: SGHTA and FQGTGA. CDR3 length: 15 residues. Written as DNA, the CDR3 is TGTGCCAGCAGCACCGGGACAACGGGCCAAGAGACCCAGTACTTC. Its protein is CASSTGTTGQETQYF.

This chain uses TRBV3-1 (or the pseudogene TRBV3-2) with TRBJ1-2, with a possible D match to TRBD1 (6 bases). Per germline, CDR1 LGHDT and CDR2 YNNKEL (reference sequence). V dropped 0 bases and J dropped 3 bases, with 11 bases sitting between them. CDR3 size: 15 residues. CDR3 sequence (DNA): TGTGCCAGCAGCCAAGAGCGGGGGGCCTACTATGGCTACACCTTC. The encoded protein is CASSQERGAYYGYTF.

J is TRBJ2-1 and V is TRBV4-3; D is unclear. V dropped 1 base and J dropped 2 bases, with 9 bases sitting between them. The CDR3 runs to 15 residues. CDR1 LGHNA and CDR2 YSLEER come from the germline V gene. The CDR3 bases are TGCGCCAGCAGCCAAGGCACGGGTCCCTACAATGAGCAGTTCTTC. It encodes CASSQGTGPYNEQFF.

The chain carries TRBV4-1 and TRBJ1-3, with a possible D match to TRBD1 (5 bases). The CDR3 has 15 residues. Germline assignment: CDR1 MGHRA and CDR2 YSYEKL. Trimming stripped 1 base from V and 4 bases from J, with 11 bases between. The CDR3 loop reads CASSQAPGPGNTIYF. DNA of the CDR3: TGCGCCAGCAGCCAAGCTCCAGGGCCAGGAAACACCATATATTTT.

The chain combines TRBV7-9 with TRBJ2-7, with 10 bases that match TRBD1. The CDR3 extends over 15 amino acids. Germline assignment: CDR1 SEHNR and CDR2 FQNEAQ (reference sequence). V gave up 4 bases and J gave up 4 bases; unmatched junction bases: 7. CDR3 in amino acids: CASSSAGTGAYEQYF. The CDR3 DNA reads as TGTGCCAGCAGCTCAGCCGGGACAGGGGCTTACGAGCAGTACTTC.

The chain combines TRBV6-2 or TRBV6-3 with TRBJ1-5; TRBD1 matches at 7 bases. V shed 6 bases, J shed 1 base, and the junction held 9 bases outside the gene matches. Germline values: CDR1 MNHEY, CDR2 SVGEGT. CDR3 length: 16 residues. The CDR3 nucleotides are TGTGCCAGCAGCCAACCGGACAGGCGAAGCAATCAGCCCCAGCATTTT. Its translation: CASSQPDRRSNQPQHF.